This T cell receptor beta chain emerged from a study of beta chain features in type 1 diabetes. Regarding the study as a whole: Equally in patients and controls, PCR might preferentially amplify shorter templates. Insertions were fewer and deletions more numerous at VDJ junctions in type 1 diabetes patients.

Turning to this clone: What it recognizes is unknown.

Since all of the isolated RNA was reverse transcribed, expressed TCRB transcripts were what got sequenced. The repertoire was sequenced with immunoSEQ multiplex PCR; TCRdb's copy has only in-frame clones and lacks some. The sample shows 900,000 or so clones, 15% to 20% of them seen only once. Using CD45RO/CCR7/CD25/CD127/CD95/CD27, CD4+ naive, central memory, regulatory and stem cell-like memory cells were sorted. The TCR originated in a woman under 30 in good health. The source material was naive CD4+ T cells from blood.

DNA of the CDR3: TGCGCCAGCGCTCAGGGGGCTGGGATTGGAAACATTCAGTACTTC. It is translated as CASAQGAGIGNIQYF. The V call is TRBV5-1, the J call TRBJ2-4, with 8 nucleotides matching TRBD1. V was clipped by 7 bases and J by 6 bases; unmatched bases: 12. The CDR3 has 15 amino acids. Germline assignment: CDR1 SGHRS and CDR2 YFSETQ.